This entry describes one TCR beta chain. Antigen specificity is unknown. The sample comes from a study of T cell repertoires in cytomegalovirus infection. Whole-study context: CMV epitopes, recently identified HLA-C-restricted and well-studied HLA-B-restricted, were used. Carrying CMV and the relevant HLA type showed in public TCR beta signatures.

Looked up from germline, CDR1 is MGHRA and CDR2 is YSYEKL. Deletions cut 4 bases from V and 2 bases from J, with 14 bases between. The CDR3 has 16 amino acids. TCRdb used MiXCR to reprocess the reads, holding one entry per CDR3 protein. The profile covers approximately 100,000 distinct CDR3 sequences, with 35% to 50% appearing a single time and 65% to 75% taken by the ten largest. Sequenced here: CD8+ T cells from cultured PBMCs, sampled from culture after CMV antigen stimulation. The gene calls are TRBV4-1 and TRBJ2-2; tentatively, D is TRBD1 (5 bases). This TCR derives from a human donor in good health (CMV status not recorded). Some clones in this sample may be carry-over from other donors' samples. CDR3 residues: CASSLGHLYNTGELFF. CDR3 bases: TGCGCCAGCAGCCTTGGACACCTCTACAACACCGGGGAGCTGTTTTTT.